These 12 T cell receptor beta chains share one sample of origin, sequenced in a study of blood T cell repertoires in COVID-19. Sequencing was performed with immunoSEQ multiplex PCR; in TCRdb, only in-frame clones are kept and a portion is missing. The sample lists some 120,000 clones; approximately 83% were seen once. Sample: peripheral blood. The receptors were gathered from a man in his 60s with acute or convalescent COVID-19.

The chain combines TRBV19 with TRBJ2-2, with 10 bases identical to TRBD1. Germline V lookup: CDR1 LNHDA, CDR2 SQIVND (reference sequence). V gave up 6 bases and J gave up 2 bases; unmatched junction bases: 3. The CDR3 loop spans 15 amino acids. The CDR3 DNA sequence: TGTGCCAGTAGGAGGGACAGGGGCAACACCGGGGAGCTGTTTTTT. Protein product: CASRRDRGNTGELFF. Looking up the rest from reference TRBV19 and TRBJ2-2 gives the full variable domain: DGGITQSPKYLFRKEGQNVTLSCEQNLNHDAMYWYRQDPGQGLRLIYYSQIVNDFQKGDIAEGYSVSREKKESFPLTVTSAQKNPTAFYLCASRRDRGNTGELFFGEGSRLTVL.

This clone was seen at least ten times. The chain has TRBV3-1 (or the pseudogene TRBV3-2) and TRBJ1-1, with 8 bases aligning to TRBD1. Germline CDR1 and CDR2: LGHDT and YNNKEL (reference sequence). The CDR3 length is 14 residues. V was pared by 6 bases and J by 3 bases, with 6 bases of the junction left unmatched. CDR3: CASSRTGWDTEAFF. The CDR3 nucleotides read TGTGCCAGCAGTCGGACAGGGTGGGACACTGAAGCTTTCTTT.

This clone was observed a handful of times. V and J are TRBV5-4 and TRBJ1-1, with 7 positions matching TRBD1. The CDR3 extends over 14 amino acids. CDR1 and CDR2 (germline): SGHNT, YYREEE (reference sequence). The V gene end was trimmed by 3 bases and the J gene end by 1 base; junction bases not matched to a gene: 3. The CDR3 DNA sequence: TGTGCCAGCAGCTCGGGACAGCCGAACACTGAAGCTTTCTTT. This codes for CASSSGQPNTEAFF. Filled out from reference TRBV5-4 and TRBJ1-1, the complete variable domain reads ETGVTQSPTHLIKTRGQQVTLRCSSQSGHNTVSWYQQALGQGPQFIFQYYREEENGRGNFPPRFSGLQFPNYSSELNVNALELDDSALYLCASSSGQPNTEAFFGQGTRLTVV.

The CDR3 DNA reads TGCGCCAGCAGCGCTACAGGGGGGAACACTGAAGCTTTCTTT. Protein product: CASSATGGNTEAFF. This chain uses TRBV5-1 with TRBJ1-1; 8 bases match TRBD1. J lost 1 base, V lost 4 bases, and 3 bases had no gene match. The CDR3 has 14 amino acids. Germline V gene sequence: CDR1 SGHRS, CDR2 YFSETQ.

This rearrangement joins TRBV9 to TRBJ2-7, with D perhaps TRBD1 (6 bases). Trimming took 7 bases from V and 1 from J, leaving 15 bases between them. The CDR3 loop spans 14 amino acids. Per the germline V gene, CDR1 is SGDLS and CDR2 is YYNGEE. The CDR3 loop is CASGRTDVSYEQYF. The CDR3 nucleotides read TGTGCCAGCGGGCGGACAGACGTATCCTACGAGCAGTACTTC. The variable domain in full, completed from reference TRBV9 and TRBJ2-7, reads DSGVTQTPKHLITATGQRVTLRCSPRSGDLSVYWYQQSLDQGLQFLIQYYNGEERAKGNILERFSAQQFPDLHSELNLSSLELGDSALYFCASGRTDVSYEQYFGPGTRLTVT.

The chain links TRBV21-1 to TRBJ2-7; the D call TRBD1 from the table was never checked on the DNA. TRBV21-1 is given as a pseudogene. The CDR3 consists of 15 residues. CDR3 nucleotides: TGTGCCAGCAGCATCCGACAGGGCAGCTCCTACGAGCAGTACTTC. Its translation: CASSIRQGSSYEQYF.

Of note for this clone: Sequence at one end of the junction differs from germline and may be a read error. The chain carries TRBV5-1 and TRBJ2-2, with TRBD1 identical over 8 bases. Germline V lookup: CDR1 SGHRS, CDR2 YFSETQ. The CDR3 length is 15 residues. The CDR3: CASGFGQGDTGELFF. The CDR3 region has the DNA TGCGCCAGCGGCTTCGGACAGGGTGACACCGGGGAGCTGTTTTTT.

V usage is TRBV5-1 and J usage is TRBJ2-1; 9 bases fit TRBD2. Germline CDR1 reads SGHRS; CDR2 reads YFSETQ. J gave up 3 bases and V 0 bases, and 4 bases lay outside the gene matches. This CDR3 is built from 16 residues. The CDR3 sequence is CASSLEVTSGYNEQFF. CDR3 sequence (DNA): TGCGCCAGCAGCTTGGAGGTGACTAGCGGCTACAATGAGCAGTTCTTC. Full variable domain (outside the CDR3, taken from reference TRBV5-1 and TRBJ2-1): KAGVTQTPRYLIKTRGQQVTLSCSPISGHRSVSWYQQTPGQGLQFLFEYFSETQRNKGNFPGRFSGRQFSNSRSEMNVSTLELGDSALYLCASSLEVTSGYNEQFFGPGTRLTVL.

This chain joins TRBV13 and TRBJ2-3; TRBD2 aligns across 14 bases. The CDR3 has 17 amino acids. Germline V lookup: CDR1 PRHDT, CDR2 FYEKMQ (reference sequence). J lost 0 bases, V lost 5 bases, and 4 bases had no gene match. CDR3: CASSPGLAGVSTDTQYF. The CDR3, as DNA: TGTGCCAGCAGCCCGGGACTAGCGGGGGTTAGCACAGATACGCAGTATTTT. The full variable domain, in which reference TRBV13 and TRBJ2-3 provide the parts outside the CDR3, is AAGVIQSPRHLIKEKRETATLKCYPIPRHDTVYWYQQGPGQDPQFLISFYEKMQSDKGSIPDRFSAQQFSDYHSELNMSSLELGDSALYFCASSPGLAGVSTDTQYFGPGTRLTVL.

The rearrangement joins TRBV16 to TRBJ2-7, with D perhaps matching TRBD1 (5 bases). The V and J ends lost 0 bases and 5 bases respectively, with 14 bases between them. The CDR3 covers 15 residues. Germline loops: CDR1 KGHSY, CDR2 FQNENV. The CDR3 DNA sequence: TGTGCCAGCAGCCAATCGGGTTCAGGGTCTCACGAGCAGTACTTC. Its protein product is CASSQSGSGSHEQYF.

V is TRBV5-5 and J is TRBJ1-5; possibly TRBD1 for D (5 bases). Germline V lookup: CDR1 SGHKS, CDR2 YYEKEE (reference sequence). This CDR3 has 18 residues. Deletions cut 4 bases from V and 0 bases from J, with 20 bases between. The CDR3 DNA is TGTGCCAGCAGCCCGAAAGGAGGGGCCGATCCTAGCAATCAGCCCCAGCATTTT. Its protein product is CASSPKGGADPSNQPQHF.

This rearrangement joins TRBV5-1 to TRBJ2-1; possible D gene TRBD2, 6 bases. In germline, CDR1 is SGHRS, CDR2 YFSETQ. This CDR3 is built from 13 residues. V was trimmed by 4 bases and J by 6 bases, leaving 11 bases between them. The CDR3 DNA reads TGCGCCAGCAGCGTGGGACTCCCCAATGAGCAGTTCTTC. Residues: CASSVGLPNEQFF.